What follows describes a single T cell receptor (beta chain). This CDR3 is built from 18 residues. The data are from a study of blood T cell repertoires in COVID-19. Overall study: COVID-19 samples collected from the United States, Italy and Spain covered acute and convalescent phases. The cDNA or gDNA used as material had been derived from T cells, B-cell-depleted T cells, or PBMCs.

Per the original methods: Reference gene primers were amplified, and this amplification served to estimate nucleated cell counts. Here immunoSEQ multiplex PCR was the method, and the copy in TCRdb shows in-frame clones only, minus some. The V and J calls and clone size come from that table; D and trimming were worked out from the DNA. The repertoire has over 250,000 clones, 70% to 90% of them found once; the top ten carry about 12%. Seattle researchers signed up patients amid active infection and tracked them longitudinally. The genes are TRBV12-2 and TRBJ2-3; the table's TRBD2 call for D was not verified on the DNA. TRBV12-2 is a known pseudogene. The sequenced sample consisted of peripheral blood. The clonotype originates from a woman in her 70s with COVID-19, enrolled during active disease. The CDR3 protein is CASRLVTPRDASTDTQYF. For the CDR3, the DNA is TGTGCAAGTCGCTTAGTAACTCCGCGGGACGCCAGCACAGATACGCAGTATTTT.